Below, 25 T cell receptor beta chains from the same sample are listed, as sequenced in a study of long-term antiretroviral therapy in people with HIV. Version v3.0 of the immunoSEQ assay ran at survey level. The protocol was immunoSEQ multiplex PCR, while the TCRdb copy is restricted to in-frame clones and leaves out a portion. The profile shows some 33,000 clones, 95% to 97% of them singletons. The sample in question was unsorted PBMCs, obtained 6.6 years after starting antiretroviral therapy. Receptor source: a man aged 25-45 years with HIV.

Worth noting for this clone: Germline and junction disagree at one end, which may indicate a read error. The chain is built from TRBV20-1 and TRBJ2-5; D unresolved. The CDR3 totals 11 residues. The germline V gene encodes CDR1 DFQATT and CDR2 SNEGSKA (reference sequence). CDR3 in amino acids: CSAKNQETQYF. The DNA of the CDR3 is TGCAGTGCCAAGAACCAGGAGACCCAGTACTTC.

The chain carries TRBV19 and TRBJ1-5; D not certain. The CDR3 is 15 residues long. Germline V gene data show CDR1 as LNHDA and CDR2 as SQIVND (reference sequence). Trimming left V 1 base short and J 0 bases short, with 7 bases between. This CDR3 is CASSIGVYSNQPQHF. CDR3 nucleotide sequence: TGTGCCAGTAGTATAGGGGTTTATAGCAATCAGCCCCAGCATTTT.

This clone showed up just once. The chain is built from TRBV27 and TRBJ2-2; TRBD2 aligns across 9 bases. Germline trimming cut 6 bases from V and 8 bases from J; bases unmatched to any gene: 7. The CDR3 totals 14 residues. CDR1 and CDR2 (germline): MNHEY, SMNVEV (reference sequence). CDR3 DNA sequence: TGTGCCAGCAGCCTAGGACTAGCGCTTGGGGAGCTGTTTTTT. Translated, it gives CASSLGLALGELFF.

This CDR3 reads CASSQRTSGLSSYNEQFF. For the CDR3, the DNA is TGCGCCAGCAGCCAAAGGACTAGCGGCCTAAGCTCCTACAATGAGCAGTTCTTC. The rearrangement links TRBV4-3 to TRBJ2-1; 10 nucleotides agree with TRBD2. The CDR3 totals 18 residues. V shed 2 bases and J 0 bases; nucleotides not matched to a gene: 7. The germline V gene encodes CDR1 LGHNA and CDR2 YSLEER.

The chain uses TRBV15 and TRBJ2-3; D possibly matches TRBD1 or TRBD2 (5 bases each). Deletions cut 1 base from V and 4 bases from J, with 6 bases between. The germline CDR1 and CDR2 sequences are LNHNV and YYDKDF (reference sequence). The CDR3 consists of 13 residues. The CDR3: CATSRGDADTQYF. For the CDR3, the DNA is TGTGCCACCAGCAGAGGGGACGCAGATACGCAGTATTTT. Combining the CDR3 with reference TRBV15 and TRBJ2-3 gives the whole variable domain DAMVIQNPRYQVTQFGKPVTLSCSQTLNHNVMYWYQQKSSQAPKLLFHYYDKDFNNEADTPDNFQSRRPNTSFCFLDIRSPGLGDTAMYLCATSRGDADTQYFGPGTRLTVL.

The chain combines TRBV27 with TRBJ2-1; 10 bases align to TRBD2. This CDR3 is built from 14 residues. The ends lost 5 bases at V and 10 bases at J; junction bases unmatched: 8. The V gene's germline CDR1 is MNHEY and CDR2 SMNVEV (reference sequence). The CDR3 nucleotides are TGTGCCAGCAGTCTCAGCGGGGGGGCGACGGAGCAGTTCTTC. Translated, it gives CASSLSGGATEQFF.

The V call is TRBV4-1, the J call TRBJ2-3; TRBD2 matches at 9 bases. The CDR3 sequence is 20 residues long. Germline V CDR1 and CDR2: MGHRA, YSYEKL. V gave up 1 base and J gave up 9 bases; unmatched junction bases: 23. CDR3 bases: TGCGCCAGCAGCCAAGCCCCCTCCTGGCTTACAACAGCGACTAGCGGAACGCAGTATTTT. This codes for CASSQAPSWLTTATSGTQYF.

The chain carries TRBV27 and TRBJ1-2; a possible D gene is TRBD1 (5 bases). V lost 9 bases and J lost 3, with 14 bases in between. Germline values: CDR1 MNHEY, CDR2 SMNVEV (reference sequence). The CDR3 is 13 residues long. In DNA, the CDR3 is TGTGCCAGGTGTATGGGGACGGACTATGGCTACACCTTC. It encodes CARCMGTDYGYTF.

The chain recombines TRBV5-4 with TRBJ2-7; D remains ambiguous. Germline V gene sequence: CDR1 SGHNT, CDR2 YYREEE (reference sequence). This CDR3 has 15 residues. V was trimmed by 0 bases and J by 3 bases, leaving 13 bases between them. The CDR3 region is CASSLDGSALYEQYF. In nucleotides, the CDR3 is TGTGCCAGCAGCTTGGACGGCAGTGCTCTCTACGAGCAGTACTTC.

This chain links TRBV9 with TRBJ1-5; tentatively, D is TRBD1 (6 bases). The CDR3 spans 16 residues. V lost 0 bases and J lost 6, with 16 bases in between. In germline, CDR1 is SGDLS, CDR2 YYNGEE. CDR3 protein: CASSVDGGGLGQPQHF. As DNA, the CDR3 is TGTGCCAGCAGCGTAGATGGGGGGGGGCTGGGTCAGCCCCAGCATTTT.

The rearrangement uses TRBV18 and TRBJ2-7; TRBD1 or TRBD2 may be the D gene (5 bases each). CDR3 length equals 14 residues. Germline V gene lookup returns CDR1 KGHSH and CDR2 LQKENI. The ends were cut back, 5 bases at V and 2 bases at J, with 13 bases in the middle. As DNA, the CDR3 is TGTGCCAGCTCAAACCGGGACGGGGCCTACGAGCAGTACTTC. Protein: CASSNRDGAYEQYF. Drawing the rest from reference TRBV18 and TRBJ2-7, the complete variable domain is NAGVMQNPRHLVRRRGQEARLRCSPMKGHSHVYWYRQLPEEGLKFMVYLQKENIIDESGMPKERFSAEFPKEGPSILRIQQVVRGDSAAYFCASSNRDGAYEQYFGPGTRLTVT.

The J gene is TRBJ2-7, the V gene TRBV6-5; 7 bases line up with TRBD2. CDR1 is MNHEY and CDR2 is SVGAGI in the germline V gene. The CDR3 runs to 14 residues. V trimming: 2 bases; J trimming: 2 bases; junction bases outside the gene matches: 3. CDR3 protein: CASSYAGVAYEQYF. In nucleotides, the CDR3 is TGTGCCAGCAGTTACGCGGGGGTGGCCTACGAGCAGTACTTC.

The V gene is TRBV9, the J gene TRBJ1-1; D not certain. The CDR3 consists of 13 residues. The V gene's germline CDR1 is SGDLS and CDR2 YYNGEE. Trimming stripped 2 bases from V and 4 bases from J, with 9 bases between. The CDR3 loop reads CASSVEAGTEAFF. CDR3 sequence (DNA): TGTGCCAGCAGCGTTGAGGCAGGCACTGAAGCTTTCTTT.

This chain uses TRBV27 with TRBJ1-2; 8 bases line up with TRBD1. The CDR3 is 11 residues long. In germline, CDR1 is MNHEY, CDR2 SMNVEV (reference sequence). After removal of 10 bases from V and 6 bases from J, the junction contained 4 bases not matched to a gene. The CDR3 protein is CAIRTGNGYTF. The CDR3 DNA follows: TGTGCCATCAGGACAGGGAATGGCTACACCTTC.

The DNA for the CDR3 is TGTGCCAGCAGCTTATACACCCGGGGGGGTACTGAAGCTTTCTTT. This gives the protein CASSLYTRGGTEAFF. V and J are TRBV7-8 and TRBJ1-1, with a tentative D call TRBD1 (5 bases). V was cut by 2 bases and J by 5 bases, with 15 bases left in between. This CDR3 has 15 residues. The germline gives CDR1 SGHVS, CDR2 FQNEAQ.

This chain connects TRBV25-1 to TRBJ2-4; 7 bases align to TRBD1. Germline CDR1 reads MGHDK; CDR2 reads SYGVNS. CDR3 length equals 16 residues. V lost 6 bases, J lost 12 bases, and 20 bases stayed unmatched. The CDR3 DNA follows: TGTGCCAGCAGCCCGAGACAGGGCATTCCCCACGGTCCTCAGTACTTC. Its protein is CASSPRQGIPHGPQYF.

The chain uses TRBV7-9 and TRBJ2-1; tentatively, D is TRBD2 (5 bases). Germline CDR1 and CDR2: SEHNR and FQNEAQ (reference sequence). Trimming stripped 5 bases from V and 0 bases from J, with 11 bases between. The CDR3 consists of 15 residues. The CDR3 nucleotides read TGTGCCAGCAGCCCTCCGGGGAGCTCCTACAATGAGCAGTTCTTC. Its translation: CASSPPGSSYNEQFF.

V and J are TRBV4-3 and TRBJ2-3; 9 positions agree with TRBD1. The CDR3 is 16 amino acids. Germline V lookup: CDR1 LGHNA, CDR2 YSLEER. Losses at the gene ends were 0 bases for V and 4 bases for J; bases not matched to a gene: 5. The CDR3 region has the DNA TGCGCCAGCAGCCAAGAGCGAGGACAGGGGCCAGATACGCAGTATTTT. Translating it yields CASSQERGQGPDTQYF.

V is TRBV25-1 and J is TRBJ2-4; perhaps D is TRBD1 or TRBD2 (5 bases each). The CDR3 is made up of 14 amino acids. Germline lookup yields CDR1 MGHDK and CDR2 SYGVNS. Trimming cost V 3 bases and J 2 bases, with 8 bases left between them. CDR3: CASSDSGPKNIQYF. The CDR3 DNA sequence: TGTGCCAGCAGTGATTCGGGACCCAAAAACATTCAGTACTTC.

The chain carries TRBV29-1 and TRBJ2-7, with 7 bases matching TRBD1. V gave up 5 bases and J gave up 3 bases; unmatched junction bases: 7. Germline-derived CDR1 and CDR2 are SQVTM and ANQGSEA. The CDR3 length is 13 residues. This CDR3 reads CSVYRGTDYEQYF. The DNA of the CDR3 is TGCAGCGTTTACCGAGGGACAGACTACGAGCAGTACTTC.

This chain links TRBV6-6 with TRBJ1-1; possible D gene TRBD1, 6 bases. Per germline, CDR1 MNHNY and CDR2 SVGAGI (reference sequence). The V and J ends lost 2 bases and 11 bases respectively, with 21 bases between them. The CDR3 runs to 15 residues. The CDR3 protein is CASSYGDRRLNGAFF. The CDR3 nucleotides are TGTGCCAGCAGTTACGGCGACAGGCGTTTGAATGGGGCTTTCTTT.

The rearrangement uses TRBV5-1 and TRBJ1-2; no reliable D call. Germline V gives CDR1 SGHRS, CDR2 YFSETQ. Trimming removed 2 bases at V and 8 bases at J, with 4 bases between. There are 10 residues in the CDR3. The CDR3 DNA reads as TGCGCCAGCAGCTTCTGGGGCTACACCTTC. It translates to CASSFWGYTF.

The V and J genes are TRBV9 and TRBJ2-2; the D gene is possibly TRBD2 (6 bases). This CDR3 spans 14 amino acids. The germline V and J ends were trimmed by 3 bases and 0 bases, with 6 bases remaining between them. CDR1 and CDR2 (germline): SGDLS, YYNGEE. The CDR3 spells CASSGTTNTGELFF. The DNA for the CDR3 is TGTGCCAGCAGCGGGACTACGAACACCGGGGAGCTGTTTTTT. Full variable domain (rest looked up from reference TRBV9 and TRBJ2-2): DSGVTQTPKHLITATGQRVTLRCSPRSGDLSVYWYQQSLDQGLQFLIQYYNGEERAKGNILERFSAQQFPDLHSELNLSSLELGDSALYFCASSGTTNTGELFFGEGSRLTVL.

In DNA, the CDR3 is TGTGCCATCAGTACGGACTCTCTCAATACGCAGTATTTT. It yields the protein CAISTDSLNTQYF. J is TRBJ2-3 and V is TRBV10-3; possibly TRBD2 for D (5 bases). CDR1 and CDR2 (germline): ENHRY, SYGVKD. The CDR3 consists of 13 residues. Trimming cost V 5 bases and J 7 bases, with 13 bases left between them.

This clone was detected only a few times. The rearrangement uses TRBV19 and TRBJ1-1; D is uncertain. V lost 7 bases and J lost 1, with 4 bases in between. The CDR3 runs to 11 residues. Germline V lookup: CDR1 LNHDA, CDR2 SQIVND (reference sequence). The CDR3 loop is CASKGNTEAFF. Written as DNA, the CDR3 is TGTGCCAGTAAGGGGAACACTGAAGCTTTCTTT.